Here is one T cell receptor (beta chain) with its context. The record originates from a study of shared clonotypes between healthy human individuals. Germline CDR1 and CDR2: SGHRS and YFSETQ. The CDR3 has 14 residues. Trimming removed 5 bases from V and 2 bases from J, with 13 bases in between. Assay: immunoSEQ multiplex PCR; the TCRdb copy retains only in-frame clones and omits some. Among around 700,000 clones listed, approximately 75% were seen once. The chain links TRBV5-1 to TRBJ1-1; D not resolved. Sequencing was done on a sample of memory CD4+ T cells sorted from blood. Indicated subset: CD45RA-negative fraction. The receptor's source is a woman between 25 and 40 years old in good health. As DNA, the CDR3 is TGCGCCAGCAGAGTCAACCCGAGCAACACTGAAGCTTTCTTT. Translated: CASRVNPSNTEAFF.